This TCR beta chain came from a study of cytomegalovirus exposure and HLA in healthy donors. Study as a whole: Tens of millions of unique TCRs from HLA-typed donors were held in an early data release. The study's findings and limits: Per a prior analysis, the majority of TCR beta V segments were productive roughly 87% or roughly 30% of the time. The study labeled 150 to 200 TCR beta chains cytomegalovirus-associated.

Germline V gives CDR1 SGDLS, CDR2 YYNGEE. Deletions cut 0 bases from V and 2 bases from J, with 9 bases between. The CDR3 is 15 residues long. The PCR had 60 Vbeta and 13 Jbeta primers. How the authors handled the data: The count from a later analysis was about 80 million unique TCR beta chains, 9 million to 12 million of them shared. Profiled with immunoSEQ multiplex PCR; TCRdb holds only in-frame clones, not every one. V and J calls plus clone size are reproduced from that table; the DNA served to infer D and trimming. In the table there are under 90,000 clones, roughly 70% of which are singletons. Comment on this clone: Its antigen remains unidentified.

Sequences were obtained from PBMCs. This TCR was recovered from a woman in her 50s in good health and CMV-seropositive. The rearrangement joins TRBV9 to TRBJ1-5; D may be TRBD1 (6 bases). The CDR3 loop reads CASSVGGLGNQPQHF. The CDR3 bases are TGTGCCAGCAGCGTAGGGGGGCTTGGCAATCAGCCCCAGCATTTT.